This TCR beta chain was sequenced for a study of identical twins. The J segment lost 0 bases and the V segment lost 1 base, leaving 7 bases of the junction unmatched. The CDR3 is made up of 17 amino acids. Germline CDR1 reads LGHNA; CDR2 reads YNFKEQ. TCRdb called the 5' RACE reads again in MiXCR, with one record for every CDR3 protein. The repertoire has 400,000 to 650,000 distinct CDR3 sequences, about 20% of them found once; the top ten carry under 0.95%. The data also belong to a second study, concerning T cells expressing NK-cell markers.

Sequences were obtained from CD4+ T cells sorted from blood. This chain connects TRBV4-2 to TRBJ2-5; 8 nucleotides line up with TRBD2. This clonotype originated in a young woman in good health. CDR3 residues: CASSQVWAGGNQETQYF. The CDR3 DNA reads TGTGCCAGCAGCCAAGTATGGGCGGGGGGCAACCAAGAGACCCAGTACTTC.